This is a list of T cell receptor beta chains from one sample in a study of OX40 agonist ivuxolimab in advanced cancers. Clones were read by immunoSEQ multiplex PCR, and TCRdb kept only the in-frame ones, dropping some. Among 45,000 to 70,000 clones listed, roughly 90% were seen once. The source material was CD4+ or CD8+ T cells sorted from blood, sampled in a trial of the OX40 agonist ivuxolimab. All receptors derive from an adult with an advanced solid tumor such as melanoma, head and neck, liver or kidney cancer. Both conserved end residues are part of each CDR3. A D gene is named only where the DNA matches it firmly. A row's size may be missing; if present it is once, few, many or a size class.

v_call: TRBV18
clone_size: -
d_call: -
j_call: TRBJ1-3
cdr3_length: 15
cdr3_nt: TGTGCCAGCTCACCTTCGGTCAGTTCTGGAAACACCATATATTTT
cdr3_aa: CASSPSVSSGNTIYF

v_call: TRBV15
clone_size: -
d_call: TRBD2
j_call: TRBJ2-3
cdr3_length: 18
cdr3_nt: TGTGCCACCAGCAGAGATCTTCTAGGACTAGCGAAAACAGATACGCAGTATTTT
cdr3_aa: CATSRDLLGLAKTDTQYF

v_call: TRBV6-5
clone_size: -
d_call: -
j_call: TRBJ1-2
cdr3_length: 14
cdr3_nt: TGTGCCAGTCAAGGTGGGCCAGACGGGTATGGCTACACCTTC
cdr3_aa: CASQGGPDGYGYTF

v_call: TRBV20-1
clone_size: -
d_call: -
j_call: TRBJ2-7
cdr3_length: 10
cdr3_nt: TGCAGTGCTAGAGACGACGAGCAGTACTTC
cdr3_aa: CSARDDEQYF

v_call: TRBV18
clone_size: -
d_call: -
j_call: TRBJ2-1
cdr3_length: 12
cdr3_nt: TGTGCCAGCTCACGAGACCAGCGTGAGCAGTTCTTC
cdr3_aa: CASSRDQREQFF

v_call: TRBV29-1
clone_size: once
d_call: -
j_call: TRBJ1-2
cdr3_length: 11
cdr3_nt: TGCAGCGCTGGGGAATCCTATGGCTACACCTTC
cdr3_aa: CSAGESYGYTF

v_call: TRBV2
clone_size: -
d_call: TRBD2
j_call: TRBJ2-3
cdr3_length: 13
cdr3_nt: TGTGCCAGCAGCGTGACTAGCGGGAGGGCGCAGTATTTT
cdr3_aa: CASSVTSGRAQYF

v_call: TRBV5-1
clone_size: once
d_call: -
j_call: TRBJ2-7
cdr3_length: 14
cdr3_nt: TGCGCCAGCAGCTTGGGAGTAGCCGCCTACGAGCAGTACTTC
cdr3_aa: CASSLGVAAYEQYF

v_call: TRBV13
clone_size: -
d_call: -
j_call: TRBJ2-3
cdr3_length: 16
cdr3_nt: TGTGCCAGCAGCTTTGATCGGGCGGGTCGCACAGATACGCAGTATTTT
cdr3_aa: CASSFDRAGRTDTQYF

v_call: TRBV30
clone_size: -
d_call: TRBD1
j_call: TRBJ1-5
cdr3_length: 13
cdr3_nt: TGTGCCTGGAGTGTAACAGGGGTTCAGCCCCAGCATTTT
cdr3_aa: CAWSVTGVQPQHF

v_call: TRBV29-1
clone_size: -
d_call: TRBD1
j_call: TRBJ1-2
cdr3_length: 13
cdr3_nt: TGCAGCGTGCCCGGGACAGGGGAGGGTGGCTACACCTTC
cdr3_aa: CSVPGTGEGGYTF

v_call: TRBV29-1
clone_size: -
d_call: -
j_call: TRBJ2-7
cdr3_length: 14
cdr3_nt: TGCAGCGTTGGTCGGGAGAGTAGCTCCTACGAGCAGTACTTC
cdr3_aa: CSVGRESSSYEQYF

v_call: TRBV15
clone_size: -
d_call: -
j_call: TRBJ1-1
cdr3_length: 13
cdr3_nt: TGTGCCACCAGCACCCAGGGGAACACTGAAGCTTTCTTT
cdr3_aa: CATSTQGNTEAFF

v_call: TRBV20-1
clone_size: -
d_call: -
j_call: TRBJ2-7
cdr3_length: 11
cdr3_nt: TGCAGTGCCAAGAGCTCCTACGAGCAGTACTTC
cdr3_aa: CSAKSSYEQYF

v_call: TRBV25-1
clone_size: -
d_call: -
j_call: TRBJ2-2
cdr3_length: 15
cdr3_nt: TGTGCCAGCAGTGAACAACCAGATAACACCGGGGAGCTGTTTTTT
cdr3_aa: CASSEQPDNTGELFF

v_call: TRBV5-1
clone_size: -
d_call: -
j_call: TRBJ2-7
cdr3_length: 13
cdr3_nt: TGCGCCAGCAGCTCCGGGACACTTTGGGGGCAGTACTTC
cdr3_aa: CASSSGTLWGQYF

v_call: TRBV5-4
clone_size: -
d_call: -
j_call: TRBJ1-3
cdr3_length: 15
cdr3_nt: TGTGCCAGCAGCTTGGACAGAACTTCTGGAAACACCATATATTTT
cdr3_aa: CASSLDRTSGNTIYF

v_call: TRBV30
clone_size: -
d_call: -
j_call: TRBJ1-2
cdr3_length: 11
cdr3_nt: TGTGCCTGCCCCACGGACAGTGGCTACACCTTC
cdr3_aa: CACPTDSGYTF

v_call: TRBV28
clone_size: -
d_call: TRBD2
j_call: TRBJ2-2
cdr3_length: 16
cdr3_nt: TGTGCCAGCAGTTTAACACTAGCGGGAGTTACCGGGGAGCTGTTTTTT
cdr3_aa: CASSLTLAGVTGELFF

v_call: TRBV18
clone_size: -
d_call: -
j_call: TRBJ2-1
cdr3_length: 15
cdr3_nt: TGTGCCAGCTCACCACCGGGAGCGGTCTACAATGAGCAGTTCTTC
cdr3_aa: CASSPPGAVYNEQFF

v_call: TRBV4-1
clone_size: once
d_call: TRBD2
j_call: TRBJ2-3
cdr3_length: 20
cdr3_nt: TGCGCCAGCAGCCAAGGGGTTGGGCTAGCGGGAGGGCCGGGCACAGATACGCAGTATTTT
cdr3_aa: CASSQGVGLAGGPGTDTQYF

v_call: TRBV19
clone_size: few
d_call: -
j_call: TRBJ1-2
cdr3_length: 11
cdr3_nt: TGTGCCAGTAGTGCGGGGTATGGCTACACCTTC
cdr3_aa: CASSAGYGYTF

v_call: TRBV9
clone_size: -
d_call: -
j_call: TRBJ2-1
cdr3_length: 15
cdr3_nt: TGTGCCAGCAGCTCCGGGACCATAGCCCCCAATGAGCAGTTCTTC
cdr3_aa: CASSSGTIAPNEQFF

v_call: TRBV6-5
clone_size: -
d_call: -
j_call: TRBJ2-7
cdr3_length: 11
cdr3_nt: TGTGCCAGCAGAACAGGCGGGGAGCAGTACTTC
cdr3_aa: CASRTGGEQYF

v_call: TRBV2
clone_size: -
d_call: TRBD2
j_call: TRBJ2-7
cdr3_length: 16
cdr3_nt: TGTGCCAGCAGGGATTCTCCGGGACTAGCCTCCTACGAGCAGTACTTC
cdr3_aa: CASRDSPGLASYEQYF

v_call: TRBV2
clone_size: -
d_call: -
j_call: TRBJ2-5
cdr3_length: 12
cdr3_nt: TGTGCCAGCAGCGGGGACGGCGGGACCCAGTACTTC
cdr3_aa: CASSGDGGTQYF

v_call: TRBV5-1
clone_size: -
d_call: -
j_call: TRBJ1-1
cdr3_length: 14
cdr3_nt: TGCGCCAGCAGTCCCCAAGGCAGTAACACTGAAGCTTTCTTT
cdr3_aa: CASSPQGSNTEAFF

v_call: TRBV30
clone_size: few
d_call: -
j_call: TRBJ1-2
cdr3_length: 11
cdr3_nt: TGTGCCTGGGGACGGGATGGAGGCTACACCTTC
cdr3_aa: CAWGRDGGYTF

v_call: TRBV28
clone_size: -
d_call: -
j_call: TRBJ2-7
cdr3_length: 13
cdr3_nt: TGTGCCAGCAGTTCCCCCCCCAGGGACGAGCAGTACTTC
cdr3_aa: CASSSPPRDEQYF

v_call: TRBV6-6
clone_size: -
d_call: TRBD2
j_call: TRBJ2-7
cdr3_length: 15
cdr3_nt: TGTGCCAGCAGTTCATTGACTAGCGGGAGAAGCGAGCAGTACTTC
cdr3_aa: CASSSLTSGRSEQYF

v_call: TRBV28
clone_size: -
d_call: -
j_call: TRBJ2-5
cdr3_length: 15
cdr3_nt: TGTGCCAGCAGTTTAGGTAACCTCAGGGTAAAGACCCAGTACTTC
cdr3_aa: CASSLGNLRVKTQYF

v_call: TRBV12-2
clone_size: -
d_call: -
j_call: TRBJ1-2
cdr3_length: 14
cdr3_nt: TGTGCAAGTCTCATCGACAGGGAGAGGTATGGCTACACCTTC
cdr3_aa: CASLIDRERYGYTF

v_call: TRBV6-5
clone_size: -
d_call: -
j_call: TRBJ2-1
cdr3_length: 15
cdr3_nt: TGTGCCAGCGCGAGGGAGGCCGGCGCCTACAATGAGCAGTTCTTC
cdr3_aa: CASAREAGAYNEQFF

v_call: TRBV5-6
clone_size: -
d_call: TRBD1
j_call: TRBJ2-3
cdr3_length: 18
cdr3_nt: TGTGCCAGCAGCTTGATGGGACAGGGGTTCTTGGGGACAGATACGCAGTATTTT
cdr3_aa: CASSLMGQGFLGTDTQYF

v_call: TRBV29-1
clone_size: -
d_call: TRBD2
j_call: TRBJ2-3
cdr3_length: 14
cdr3_nt: TGCAGCGGGGTTAGCGGGAGGCCAGGGAATACGCAGTATTTT
cdr3_aa: CSGVSGRPGNTQYF

v_call: TRBV6-1
clone_size: -
d_call: -
j_call: TRBJ2-7
cdr3_length: 11
cdr3_nt: TGTGCCAGCAGGGACCACTACGAGCAGTACTTC
cdr3_aa: CASRDHYEQYF

v_call: TRBV7-9
clone_size: -
d_call: -
j_call: TRBJ2-6
cdr3_length: 14
cdr3_nt: TGTGCCAGCAGCCGCGCTCTGGGGGCCAACGTCCTGACTTTC
cdr3_aa: CASSRALGANVLTF

v_call: TRBV9
clone_size: -
d_call: TRBD2
j_call: TRBJ2-5
cdr3_length: 15
cdr3_nt: TGTGCCAGCAGCCCCCGGGACTACCATCTAGAGACCCAGTACTTC
cdr3_aa: CASSPRDYHLETQYF

v_call: TRBV28
clone_size: -
d_call: TRBD2
j_call: TRBJ2-7
cdr3_length: 15
cdr3_nt: TGTGCCAGCACCTCAGGACTAGCGTCAGCCTACGAGCAGTACTTC
cdr3_aa: CASTSGLASAYEQYF

v_call: TRBV6-5
clone_size: -
d_call: -
j_call: TRBJ2-3
cdr3_length: 13
cdr3_nt: TGTGCCAGCAGTGACCATATCACAGATACGCAGTATTTT
cdr3_aa: CASSDHITDTQYF

v_call: TRBV6-5
clone_size: -
d_call: TRBD1
j_call: TRBJ1-2
cdr3_length: 15
cdr3_nt: TGTGCCAGCAGTTACGAGGGACAGGCCTACTATGGCTACACCTTC
cdr3_aa: CASSYEGQAYYGYTF

v_call: TRBV6-5
clone_size: once
d_call: TRBD1
j_call: TRBJ2-3
cdr3_length: 15
cdr3_nt: TGTGCCAGCAGTCAGGACAGGGTCAATACAGATACGCAGTATTTT
cdr3_aa: CASSQDRVNTDTQYF

v_call: TRBV20-1
clone_size: -
d_call: -
j_call: TRBJ2-1
cdr3_length: 11
cdr3_nt: TGCAGTGCAAGAGGAGTACGGGAGCAGTTCTTC
cdr3_aa: CSARGVREQFF

v_call: TRBV28
clone_size: -
d_call: TRBD1
j_call: TRBJ1-2
cdr3_length: 17
cdr3_nt: TGTGCCAGCAGTCTCCTTCTTGGACAGGGGTCTTCGGCTGGCTACACCTTC
cdr3_aa: CASSLLLGQGSSAGYTF

v_call: TRBV5-6
clone_size: -
d_call: -
j_call: TRBJ1-3
cdr3_length: 16
cdr3_nt: TGTGCCAGCAGCCGCTTTGGAAAGCTCTCTGGAAACACCATATATTTT
cdr3_aa: CASSRFGKLSGNTIYF

v_call: TRBV9
clone_size: -
d_call: -
j_call: TRBJ2-2
cdr3_length: 14
cdr3_nt: TGTGCCAGCAGCGTTGTTTCGAACACCGGGGAGCTGTTTTTT
cdr3_aa: CASSVVSNTGELFF

v_call: TRBV19
clone_size: few
d_call: TRBD2
j_call: TRBJ2-2
cdr3_length: 16
cdr3_nt: TGTGCCAGTACGGGCCCCGGACTAGCGGGAACCGGGGAGCTGTTTTTT
cdr3_aa: CASTGPGLAGTGELFF

v_call: TRBV5-1
clone_size: few
d_call: -
j_call: TRBJ2-7
cdr3_length: 13
cdr3_nt: TGCGCCAGCAGCTTCCCCGGGGGATACGAGCAGTACTTC
cdr3_aa: CASSFPGGYEQYF

v_call: TRBV11-2
clone_size: -
d_call: TRBD1
j_call: TRBJ2-5
cdr3_length: 15
cdr3_nt: TGTGCCAGCAGCTTAGGTCGACAGGGGCAAGAGACCCAGTACTTC
cdr3_aa: CASSLGRQGQETQYF

v_call: TRBV6-1
clone_size: -
d_call: -
j_call: TRBJ1-2
cdr3_length: 12
cdr3_nt: TGTGCCAGCGGGGAGGGGGTCTATGGCTACACCTTC
cdr3_aa: CASGEGVYGYTF

v_call: TRBV2
clone_size: -
d_call: -
j_call: TRBJ2-7
cdr3_length: 11
cdr3_nt: TGTGCCACCGCGGAGACCTACGAGCAGTACTTC
cdr3_aa: CATAETYEQYF

v_call: TRBV2
clone_size: -
d_call: -
j_call: TRBJ1-1
cdr3_length: 14
cdr3_nt: TGTGCCAGCAGTCTCTACGGGGTGAACACTGAAGCTTTCTTT
cdr3_aa: CASSLYGVNTEAFF

v_call: TRBV5-1
clone_size: -
d_call: TRBD2
j_call: TRBJ2-3
cdr3_length: 15
cdr3_nt: TGCGCCAGCAGGCCTACTAGCGGAGGGGCAGATACGCAGTATTTT
cdr3_aa: CASRPTSGGADTQYF

v_call: TRBV14
clone_size: -
d_call: -
j_call: TRBJ1-3
cdr3_length: 15
cdr3_nt: TGTGCCAGCAGCCCTCGCCGGGGCTCTGGAAACACCATATATTTT
cdr3_aa: CASSPRRGSGNTIYF

v_call: TRBV5-5
clone_size: few
d_call: -
j_call: TRBJ2-1
cdr3_length: 16
cdr3_nt: TGTGCCAGCAGCTTGTTGGGAGTGAGCTCCTACAATGAGCAGTTCTTC
cdr3_aa: CASSLLGVSSYNEQFF

v_call: TRBV30
clone_size: -
d_call: TRBD1
j_call: TRBJ2-5
cdr3_length: 13
cdr3_nt: TGTGCCTGGAGTGCGGACAGGGGCGAGACCCAGTACTTC
cdr3_aa: CAWSADRGETQYF

v_call: TRBV7-2
clone_size: -
d_call: -
j_call: TRBJ2-1
cdr3_length: 14
cdr3_nt: TGTGCCAGCAGCTTACTTCTTAGGTTAAGTGAGCAGTTCTTC
cdr3_aa: CASSLLLRLSEQFF